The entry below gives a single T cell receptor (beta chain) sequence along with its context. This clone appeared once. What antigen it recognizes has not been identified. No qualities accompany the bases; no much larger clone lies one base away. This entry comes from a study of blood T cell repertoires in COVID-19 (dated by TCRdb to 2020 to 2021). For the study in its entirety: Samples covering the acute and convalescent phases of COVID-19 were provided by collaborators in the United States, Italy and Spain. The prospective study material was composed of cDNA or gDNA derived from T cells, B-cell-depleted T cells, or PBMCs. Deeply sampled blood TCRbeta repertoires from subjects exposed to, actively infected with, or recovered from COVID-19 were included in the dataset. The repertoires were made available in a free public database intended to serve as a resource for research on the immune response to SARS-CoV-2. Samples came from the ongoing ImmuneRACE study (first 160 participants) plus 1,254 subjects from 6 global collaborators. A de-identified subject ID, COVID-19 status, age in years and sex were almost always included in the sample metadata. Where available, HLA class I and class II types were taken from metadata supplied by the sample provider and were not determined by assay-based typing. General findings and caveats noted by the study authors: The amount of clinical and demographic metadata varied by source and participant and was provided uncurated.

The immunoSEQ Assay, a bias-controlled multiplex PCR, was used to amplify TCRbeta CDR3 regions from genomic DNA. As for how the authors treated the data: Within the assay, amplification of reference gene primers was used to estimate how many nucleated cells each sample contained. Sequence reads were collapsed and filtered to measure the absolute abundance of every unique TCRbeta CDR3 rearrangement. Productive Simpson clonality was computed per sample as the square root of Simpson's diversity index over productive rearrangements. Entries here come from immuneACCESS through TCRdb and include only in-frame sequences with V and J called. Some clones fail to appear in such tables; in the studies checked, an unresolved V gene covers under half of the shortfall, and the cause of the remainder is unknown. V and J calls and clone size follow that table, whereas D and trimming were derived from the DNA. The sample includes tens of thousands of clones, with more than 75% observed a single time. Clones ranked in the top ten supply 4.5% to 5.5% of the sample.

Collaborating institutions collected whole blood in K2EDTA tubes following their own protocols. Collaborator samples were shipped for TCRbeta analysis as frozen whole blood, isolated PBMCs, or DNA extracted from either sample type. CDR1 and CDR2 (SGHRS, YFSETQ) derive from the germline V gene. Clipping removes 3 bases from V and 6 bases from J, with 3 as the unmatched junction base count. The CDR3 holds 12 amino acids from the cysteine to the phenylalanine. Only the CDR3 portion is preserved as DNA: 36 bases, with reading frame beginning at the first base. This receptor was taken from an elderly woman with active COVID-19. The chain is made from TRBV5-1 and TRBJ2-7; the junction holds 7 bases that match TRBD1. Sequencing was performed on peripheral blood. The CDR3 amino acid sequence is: CASSWDRGEQYF. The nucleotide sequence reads TGCGCCAGCAGCTGGGACAGAGGCGAGCAGTACTTC.